These 14 T cell receptor beta chains came from one sample sequenced in a study of T cell responses to AZD1222 COVID-19 vaccine. Using immunoSEQ multiplex PCR, the repertoire was profiled, and TCRdb retains in-frame clones only, with some absent. The sample has fewer than 110,000 clones, 91% seen once. Sequencing was performed on peripheral blood, taken on day 0 of AZD1222 vaccination. These receptors all stem from an adult in good health.

The V gene is TRBV5-1, the J gene TRBJ2-1; 11 bases align to TRBD1. The CDR3 spans 15 residues. J gave up 3 bases and V 3 bases, and 2 bases lay outside the gene matches. Germline V lookup: CDR1 SGHRS, CDR2 YFSETQ. The chain's CDR3 is CASSSGTGGYNEQFF. For the CDR3, the DNA is TGCGCCAGCAGCTCGGGGACAGGGGGCTACAATGAGCAGTTCTTC.

This sequence joins TRBV28 and TRBJ2-7, with 14 bases lining up with TRBD2. This CDR3 comprises 15 residues. The germline gives CDR1 MDHEN, CDR2 SYDVKM. The trim removed 3 bases at V and 9 bases at J, leaving 7 bases unmatched. The CDR3 DNA is TGTGCCAGCAGTTTGGGGACTAGCGGGAGTCAGGGGCAGTACTTC. It codes for CASSLGTSGSQGQYF.

The gene calls are TRBV6-5 and TRBJ1-3; 8 nucleotides align to TRBD1. Trimming at V came to 10 bases and at J to 0 bases, leaving 8 bases not matched to a gene. The length of the CDR3 is 15 residues. Germline V gene lookup returns CDR1 MNHEY and CDR2 SVGAGI. CDR3 coding DNA: TGTGCCATCGTGACAGGGGCTATCTCTGGAAACACCATATATTTT. It is translated as CAIVTGAISGNTIYF.

The chain carries TRBV9 and TRBJ2-1, with no clear D. Germline-derived CDR1 and CDR2 are SGDLS and YYNGEE. Trimming removed 0 bases from V and 5 bases from J, with 12 bases in between. The length of the CDR3 is 15 residues. CDR3 in DNA: TGTGCCAGCAGCGTAGGGCTAGTCGGCCACAATGAGCAGTTCTTC. Residues: CASSVGLVGHNEQFF.

The J gene is TRBJ1-1, the V gene TRBV19; tentative D call: TRBD1 (6 bases). CDR3 length equals 14 residues. V lost 7 bases to trimming and J lost 2 bases, with 14 bases between them. Looked up from germline, CDR1 is LNHDA and CDR2 is SQIVND (reference sequence). CDR3 residues: CASTPQGGNTEAFF. The CDR3 DNA reads as TGTGCCAGTACCCCACAGGGAGGAAACACTGAAGCTTTCTTT.

This CDR3 is CARGLAVYNEQFF. The CDR3 nucleotides read TGTGCCAGGGGACTAGCGGTCTACAATGAGCAGTTCTTC. The chain couples TRBV2 to TRBJ2-1, with TRBD2 matching over 11 bases. CDR3 size: 13 residues. CDR1 and CDR2 (germline): SNHLY, FYNNEI. V lost 9 bases to trimming and J lost 3 bases; unmatched junction nucleotides: 1.

The chain is built from TRBV3-1 (or the pseudogene TRBV3-2) and TRBJ2-1; 11 bases agree with TRBD2. From germline, CDR1 is LGHDT and CDR2 YNNKEL (reference sequence). The CDR3 contains 16 residues. V gave up 3 bases and J gave up 6 bases; unmatched junction bases: 7. The CDR3 coding sequence is TGTGCCAGCAGCCAGCAGCTAGCGGGAGGCGGCAATGAGCAGTTCTTC. Protein sequence: CASSQQLAGGGNEQFF.

The gene calls are TRBV6-4 and TRBJ1-6, with 9 bases identical to TRBD1. Per the germline V gene, CDR1 is MRHNA and CDR2 is SNTAGT. The CDR3 sequence is 14 residues long. The ends lost 4 bases at V and 10 bases at J; junction bases unmatched: 5. DNA for the CDR3: TGTGCCAGCAGTGCGACAGGGGGTCGCTCACCCCTCCACTTT. Translation: CASSATGGRSPLHF.

This chain connects TRBV30 to TRBJ1-2; D gene unclear. V gave up 0 bases and J gave up 2 bases, with 16 bases separating them. CDR1 GTSNPN and CDR2 SVGIG come from the germline V gene (reference sequence). The CDR3 totals 16 residues. CDR3: CAWSVDLTRSNYGYTF. For the CDR3, the DNA is TGTGCCTGGAGTGTCGATCTCACAAGATCGAACTATGGCTACACCTTC.

The chain recombines TRBV14 with TRBJ2-1; D gene ambiguous. CDR3 size: 15 residues. Looked up from germline, CDR1 is SGHDN and CDR2 is FVKESK. The V end lost 2 bases, the J end lost 5 bases, and 13 bases lay between the germline ends. CDR3 protein: CASSQRVAANNEQFF. The CDR3 bases are TGTGCCAGCAGCCAAAGGGTAGCAGCAAACAATGAGCAGTTCTTC.

J is TRBJ1-2 and V is TRBV5-6; D not resolved. CDR1 SGHDT and CDR2 YYEEEE come from the germline V gene. Trimming stripped 2 bases from V and 3 bases from J, with 8 bases between. The CDR3 consists of 13 residues. The CDR3 loop is CASSFEGDYGYTF. For the CDR3, the DNA is TGTGCCAGCAGCTTTGAGGGTGACTATGGCTACACCTTC.

This chain's CDR3 is CASSLESGELFF. In nucleotides, the CDR3 is TGTGCCAGCAGCTTAGAGAGCGGGGAGCTGTTTTTT. This sequence joins TRBV7-3 and TRBJ2-2; D is uncertain. This CDR3 region has 12 residues. The V end lost 2 bases, the J end lost 7 bases, and 5 bases lay between the germline ends. Germline V gene lookup returns CDR1 SGHTA and CDR2 FQGTGA.

The V gene is TRBV19, the J gene TRBJ2-2, with 7 bases lining up with TRBD2. This CDR3 is built from 16 residues. Trimming removed 8 bases from V and 5 bases from J; junction bases left unmatched: 14. Per the germline V gene, CDR1 is LNHDA and CDR2 is SQIVND (reference sequence). CDR3 DNA sequence: TGTGCCAGTTCTTTTACTAGCGTCCCTAAAACCGGGGAGCTGTTTTTT. Amino acids: CASSFTSVPKTGELFF.

This chain uses TRBV27 with TRBJ2-3; 8 bases are a match to TRBD2. With V trimmed by 4 bases and J by 1 base, 1 base remained unmatched. The CDR3 contains 14 residues. Germline assignment: CDR1 MNHEY and CDR2 SMNVEV (reference sequence). This CDR3 is CASSSGLGTDTQYF. In nucleotides, the CDR3 is TGTGCCAGCAGTTCGGGACTAGGCACAGATACGCAGTATTTT.